Listed below are T cell receptor beta chains from one sample, sequenced in a study of T cells in Graves' hyperthyroidism and ophthalmopathy. TCRdb processed the multiplex PCR reads anew with MiXCR; each CDR3 protein has one entry. The sample has 550,000 to 600,000 distinct CDR3 sequences, 16% seen once; the top ten hold 15% to 20%. Material: blood. The receptors shown here come from a woman younger than 35 with Graves' hyperthyroidism. CDR3s include the opening cysteine and the closing phenylalanine or tryptophan. A D gene is named only where the DNA matches it firmly. Only some rows state a clone size, as once, few, many or a class for expanded clones.

d_call: TRBD2; v_call: TRBV20-1; clone_size: many; j_call: TRBJ2-2; cdr3_aa: CSARRRGREPNTGELFF; cdr3_nt: TGCAGTGCTAGGCGACGAGGGAGGGAGCCGAACACCGGGGAGCTGTTTTTT
d_call: NA; v_call: TRBV29-1; clone_size: few; j_call: TRBJ2-1; cdr3_aa: CSVETTPYNEQFF; cdr3_nt: TGCAGCGTTGAGACAACCCCCTACAATGAGCAGTTCTTC
d_call: NA; v_call: TRBV2; clone_size: NA; j_call: TRBJ1-5; cdr3_aa: CASSEALSAANQPQHF; cdr3_nt: TGTGCCAGCAGTGAAGCGCTATCGGCCGCTAATCAGCCCCAGCATTTT
d_call: NA; v_call: TRBV9; clone_size: NA; j_call: TRBJ1-2; cdr3_aa: CASSNRGTYGYTF; cdr3_nt: TGTGCCAGCAGCAACCGCGGGACCTATGGCTACACCTTC
d_call: NA; v_call: TRBV6-5; clone_size: NA; j_call: TRBJ2-1; cdr3_aa: CASSYGGKSSYNEQFF; cdr3_nt: TGTGCCAGCAGTTACGGAGGAAAGAGCTCCTACAATGAGCAGTTCTTC
d_call: NA; v_call: TRBV9; clone_size: NA; j_call: TRBJ1-2; cdr3_aa: CASGENYGYTF; cdr3_nt: TGTGCCAGCGGGGAGAACTATGGCTACACCTTC
d_call: NA; v_call: TRBV5-1; clone_size: many; j_call: TRBJ1-1; cdr3_aa: CASKSRGTGSGNTEAFF; cdr3_nt: TGCGCCAGTAAGTCCCGTGGCACAGGGTCCGGGAACACTGAAGCTTTCTTT
d_call: NA; v_call: TRBV6-1; clone_size: many; j_call: TRBJ1-2; cdr3_aa: CAGADRNVVDGYTF; cdr3_nt: TGTGCCGGGGCAGACAGGAATGTGGTCGATGGCTACACCTTC
d_call: NA; v_call: TRBV7-9; clone_size: few; j_call: TRBJ2-7; cdr3_aa: CASSSSSWGSYEQYF; cdr3_nt: TGTGCCAGCAGCTCCTCCTCCTGGGGCTCCTACGAGCAGTACTTC
d_call: NA; v_call: TRBV27; clone_size: many; j_call: TRBJ2-2; cdr3_aa: CASKGSSGGAGAATGELFF; cdr3_nt: TGTGCCAGCAAGGGCTCCTCGGGCGGGGCAGGGGCAGCCACCGGGGAGCTGTTTTTT
d_call: NA; v_call: TRBV15; clone_size: few; j_call: TRBJ1-1; cdr3_aa: CATSRDGDTEAFF; cdr3_nt: TGTGCCACCAGCAGAGATGGGGACACTGAAGCTTTCTTT
d_call: NA; v_call: TRBV7-9; clone_size: NA; j_call: TRBJ2-7; cdr3_aa: CASSSERGSFLSYEQYF; cdr3_nt: TGTGCCAGCAGCTCAGAAAGGGGCAGTTTCCTCTCCTACGAGCAGTACTTC
d_call: NA; v_call: TRBV20-1; clone_size: many; j_call: TRBJ2-7; cdr3_aa: CSARRIQQYF; cdr3_nt: TGCAGTGCTAGACGGATCCAGCAGTACTTC
d_call: TRBD2; v_call: TRBV28; clone_size: many; j_call: TRBJ2-1; cdr3_aa: CASSPPSGSVYEQFF; cdr3_nt: TGTGCCAGCAGCCCACCTAGCGGGAGTGTCTATGAGCAGTTCTTC
d_call: TRBD1; v_call: TRBV7-9; clone_size: few; j_call: TRBJ1-2; cdr3_aa: CASSRQGTGYGYTF; cdr3_nt: TGTGCCAGCAGCCGACAGGGGACGGGCTATGGCTACACCTTC
d_call: TRBD1; v_call: TRBV27; clone_size: few; j_call: TRBJ2-7; cdr3_aa: CASSLIRDRVHEQYF; cdr3_nt: TGTGCCAGCAGTTTAATCCGGGACAGGGTCCACGAGCAGTACTTC
d_call: NA; v_call: TRBV6-6; clone_size: many; j_call: TRBJ1-2; cdr3_aa: CASSYGAGKGYTF; cdr3_nt: TGTGCCAGCAGTTACGGGGCAGGGAAGGGCTACACCTTC
d_call: NA; v_call: TRBV10-1; clone_size: NA; j_call: TRBJ1-4; cdr3_aa: CASSGPGLNEKLFF; cdr3_nt: TGCGCCAGCAGTGGCCCGGGCCTTAATGAAAAACTGTTTTTT
d_call: TRBD2; v_call: TRBV10-3; clone_size: many; j_call: TRBJ2-1; cdr3_aa: CAISEGRQRDSYNEQFF; cdr3_nt: TGTGCCATCAGTGAAGGGAGACAGCGGGACTCCTACAATGAGCAGTTCTTC
d_call: NA; v_call: TRBV29-1; clone_size: few; j_call: TRBJ2-1; cdr3_aa: CSSCDSHNEQFF; cdr3_nt: TGCAGCTCCTGTGACTCGCACAATGAGCAGTTCTTC
d_call: NA; v_call: TRBV2; clone_size: NA; j_call: TRBJ1-5; cdr3_aa: CASRGGGLSNQPQHF; cdr3_nt: TGTGCCAGCAGGGGGGGGGGCCTTAGCAATCAGCCCCAGCATTTT
d_call: NA; v_call: TRBV12-3/TRBV12-4; clone_size: few; j_call: TRBJ2-4; cdr3_aa: CASTQRSFTQAKNIQYF; cdr3_nt: TGTGCCAGCACTCAACGGAGCTTCACTCAAGCCAAAAACATTCAGTACTTC
d_call: NA; v_call: TRBV10-3; clone_size: NA; j_call: TRBJ2-7; cdr3_aa: CAIGERAGRPEQYF; cdr3_nt: TGTGCCATCGGCGAGAGGGCGGGACGACCCGAGCAGTACTTC
d_call: TRBD1; v_call: TRBV2; clone_size: many; j_call: TRBJ2-7; cdr3_aa: CASSEQGAYEQYF; cdr3_nt: TGTGCCAGCAGTGAACAGGGGGCCTACGAGCAGTACTTC
d_call: NA; v_call: TRBV28; clone_size: few; j_call: TRBJ2-6; cdr3_aa: CASSIQGQSGANVLTF; cdr3_nt: TGTGCCAGCAGTATACAGGGTCAGTCTGGGGCCAACGTCCTGACTTTC
d_call: TRBD2; v_call: TRBV20-1; clone_size: many; j_call: TRBJ2-3; cdr3_aa: CSAPAPAGVTDTQYF; cdr3_nt: TGCAGTGCCCCAGCCCCGGCGGGGGTCACAGATACGCAGTATTTT
d_call: NA; v_call: TRBV7-8; clone_size: many; j_call: TRBJ2-2; cdr3_aa: CASSLGMGGANTGELFF; cdr3_nt: TGTGCCAGCAGCTTGGGGATGGGCGGAGCGAACACCGGGGAGCTGTTTTTT
d_call: NA; v_call: TRBV25-1; clone_size: few; j_call: TRBJ1-3; cdr3_aa: CASSVGRAGNTIYF; cdr3_nt: TGTGCCAGCAGTGTCGGGAGGGCTGGAAACACCATATATTTT
d_call: NA; v_call: TRBV2; clone_size: many; j_call: TRBJ2-1; cdr3_aa: CASSGFSLGGNEQFF; cdr3_nt: TGTGCCAGCAGTGGATTCTCATTAGGTGGCAATGAGCAGTTCTTC
d_call: NA; v_call: TRBV20-1; clone_size: few; j_call: TRBJ2-6; cdr3_aa: CSAREAGSSSGANVLTF; cdr3_nt: TGCAGTGCTAGAGAAGCCGGCAGTTCTTCTGGGGCCAACGTCCTGACTTTC